This T cell receptor beta chain was sequenced during a study of post-analysis software for immune sequencing data. Study conclusions and caveats: Controls had lower frequencies than patients of about five TRBV segments, which included TRBV5-6, TRBV5-1 and TRBV20-1. Controls showed significantly higher normalized Chao1 diversity than did multiple sclerosis patients.

The TCR beta cDNA libraries contained unique molecular identifiers. T cells, about 0.9 to 11 million of them, yielded some 500,000 cDNA molecules. Each CDR3 protein gets one entry after TCRdb re-called the PCR reads with MiXCR. The table lists roughly 540,000 distinct CDR3 sequences, approximately 31% of them singletons. This clonotype showed up many times. Its specificity is unknown. Germline CDR1 SGHRS, CDR2 YFSETQ. The CDR3 is 16 residues long. The ends lost 4 bases at V and 8 bases at J; junction bases unmatched: 16. The origin of this receptor is a girl aged 2-17 years with multiple sclerosis. The sequenced material came from blood. The V gene is TRBV5-1, the J gene TRBJ2-7; 9 bases are shared with TRBD1. Here the CDR3 reads CASSRQIGTGPIKQYF. The DNA for the CDR3 is TGCGCCAGCAGCCGACAGATCGGGACAGGGCCTATCAAGCAGTACTTC.